This TCR beta chain is from a study of CXCR3-negative and CXCR3-positive naive CD8 T cells. All TRB cDNA libraries came from 5' RACE performed with UMI labels. Reanalyzing the 5' RACE reads, TCRdb keeps one entry per CDR3 protein, without DNA. The sample table sets out 4,500 to 7,000 distinct CDR3 sequences. The sample comprised naive CXCR3- CD8+ T cells from blood. The subset was: CD45RO-CCR7+CD27+CD95- naive CD8+ T cells lacking CXCR3 (TNR3-). The sequence was obtained from a human donor in good health. Some clones in this sample may be carry-over from other donors' samples.

The CDR3 here is CATTPMNGREQFF. The rearrangement links TRBV6-2 or TRBV6-3 to TRBJ2-1; checking the TCRdb D call of TRBD1 is not possible without DNA. CDR1 is MNHEY and CDR2 is SVGEGT in the germline V gene. The CDR3 has 13 residues.